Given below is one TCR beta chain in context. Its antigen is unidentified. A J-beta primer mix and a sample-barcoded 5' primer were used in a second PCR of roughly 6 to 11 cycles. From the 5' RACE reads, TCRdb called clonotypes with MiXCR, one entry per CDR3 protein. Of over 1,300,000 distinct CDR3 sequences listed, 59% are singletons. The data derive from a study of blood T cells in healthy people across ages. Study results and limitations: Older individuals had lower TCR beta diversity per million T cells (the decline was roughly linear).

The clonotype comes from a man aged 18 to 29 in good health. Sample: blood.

CDR3 region: CASSSTGLAGAKNIQYF. The DNA of the CDR3 is TGTGCCAGCAGCAGTACCGGACTAGCGGGAGCCAAAAACATTCAGTACTTC. V usage is TRBV12-3 or TRBV12-4 and J usage is TRBJ2-4; 11 bases are shared with TRBD2. The V segment lost 6 bases and the J segment 0 bases; nucleotides outside the gene matches: 7. The CDR3 is made up of 17 amino acids.